Below, 24 T cell receptor beta chains from the same sample are listed, as sequenced in a study of cytotoxic CD8 clonotypes in ibrutinib-treated CLL. The assay was immunoSEQ multiplex PCR, and TCRdb's table has in-frame clones only and misses some. The data show roughly 150,000 clones, with about 75% seen just once and 5% to 5.5% held by the top ten. The input for sequencing was PBMCs, taken after 24 months of ibrutinib treatment. The receptors were sampled from a human donor with chronic lymphocytic leukemia.

The chain combines TRBV27 with TRBJ1-5; TRBD1 is a possible D gene (5 bases). Germline values: CDR1 MNHEY, CDR2 SMNVEV (reference sequence). The CDR3 length is 14 residues. Trimming left V 1 base short and J 9 bases short, with 13 bases between. CDR3 bases: TGTGCCAGCAGTTTATTAGGACACCCTGGGCCCCAGCATTTT. Translation: CASSLLGHPGPQHF.

V is TRBV5-5 and J is TRBJ1-2; D unclear. This CDR3 spans 12 amino acids. Germline V lookup: CDR1 SGHKS, CDR2 YYEKEE (reference sequence). Trimming removed 8 bases at V and 2 bases at J, with 10 bases between. CDR3 sequence (DNA): TGTGCCAGTTTCTACCGCAACTATGGCTACACCTTC. As protein: CASFYRNYGYTF.

This chain links TRBV5-6 with TRBJ1-1; TRBD1 aligns across 7 bases. The CDR3 is 14 amino acids. The V gene end was trimmed by 4 bases and the J gene end by 4 bases; junction bases not matched to a gene: 7. Germline CDR1 and CDR2: SGHDT and YYEEEE. CDR3 amino acids: CASSPTGRSTEAFF. The CDR3, as DNA: TGTGCCAGCAGCCCGACAGGGAGGTCCACTGAAGCTTTCTTT.

This clone has a handful of counts. The rearrangement joins TRBV2 to TRBJ2-5; D might be TRBD1 or TRBD2, each matching 5 bases. The V and J ends lost 6 bases and 4 bases respectively, with 12 bases between them. CDR3 length: 13 amino acids. The germline CDR1 and CDR2 sequences are SNHLY and FYNNEI. The CDR3 DNA reads TGTGCCAGCAGCCCGGAGAGGGGAGAGACCCAGTACTTC. Residues: CASSPERGETQYF.

In this sample, this clone turned up once. The chain joins TRBV28 to TRBJ1-1, with D maybe TRBD1 (6 bases). This CDR3 has 15 amino acids. The germline gives CDR1 MDHEN, CDR2 SYDVKM. V was cut by 8 bases and J by 4 bases, with 20 bases left in between. CDR3 sequence reads: CASRPGGGSGTEAFF. DNA of the CDR3: TGTGCCAGCCGCCCCGGGGGGGGCTCGGGCACTGAAGCTTTCTTT.

The genes are TRBV25-1 and TRBJ2-7; 8 nucleotides match TRBD2. V was clipped by 6 bases and J by 6 bases; unmatched bases: 10. Germline CDR1 is MGHDK and CDR2 is SYGVNS. The CDR3 is 14 residues long. This CDR3 is CASRGSGRGGEQYF. The CDR3 nucleotides read TGTGCCAGCAGGGGAAGCGGGAGAGGGGGCGAGCAGTACTTC.

V is TRBV2 and J is TRBJ1-5; maybe TRBD1 (5 bases). With 2 bases removed from V and 7 bases from J, the gap between germline ends came to 12 bases. Looked up from germline, CDR1 is SNHLY and CDR2 is FYNNEI. This CDR3 has 14 residues. The CDR3 bases are TGTGCCAGCAGTGAAACAAGGGGATGGCAGCCCCAGCATTTT. It encodes CASSETRGWQPQHF. Filled out from reference TRBV2 and TRBJ1-5, the complete variable domain reads EPEVTQTPSHQVTQMGQEVILRCVPISNHLYFYWYRQILGQKVEFLVSFYNNEISEKSEIFDDQFSVERPDGSNFTLKIRSTKLEDSAMYFCASSETRGWQPQHFGDGTRLSIL.

The rearrangement joins TRBV27 to TRBJ2-7; TRBD2 aligns across 14 bases. V lost 6 bases and J lost 0; bases outside the gene matches: 1. Germline V CDR1 and CDR2: MNHEY, SMNVEV (reference sequence). This CDR3 is 15 amino acids long. The CDR3 is CASRTSGRDSYEQYF. CDR3 coding DNA: TGTGCCAGCAGGACTAGCGGGAGGGACTCCTACGAGCAGTACTTC.

The rearrangement uses TRBV4-3 and TRBJ2-1; no clear D gene. Germline-derived CDR1 and CDR2 are LGHNA and YSLEER. V was trimmed by 0 bases and J by 2 bases, leaving 14 bases between them. There are 17 residues in the CDR3. CDR3 DNA: TGCGCCAGCAGCCAAGATCCGGGCCCTAACCCCTACAATGAGCAGTTCTTC. It codes for CASSQDPGPNPYNEQFF.

The chain couples TRBV9 to TRBJ2-3, with D maybe TRBD2 (6 bases). V dropped 0 bases and J dropped 10 bases, with 12 bases sitting between them. This CDR3 region has 13 residues. Germline loops: CDR1 SGDLS, CDR2 YYNGEE. The CDR3 protein is CASSVDGGRPQYF. The DNA for the CDR3 is TGTGCCAGCAGCGTAGATGGAGGGAGGCCGCAGTATTTT.

The rearrangement joins TRBV2 to TRBJ1-3, with D perhaps TRBD1 (5 bases). Trimming left V 7 bases short and J 2 bases short, with 6 bases between. The CDR3 spans 12 residues. CDR1 is SNHLY, CDR2 FYNNEI, per germline. The CDR3 here is CASMGAGNTIYF. CDR3 coding DNA: TGTGCCAGCATGGGGGCTGGAAACACCATATATTTT.

The chain links TRBV29-1 to TRBJ1-2, with D possibly TRBD1 on 5 matching bases. The CDR3 consists of 12 residues. The V and J ends lost 0 bases and 4 bases respectively, with 6 bases between them. Per germline, CDR1 SQVTM and CDR2 ANQGSEA. The CDR3 DNA follows: TGCAGCGTTGAAGACAGGGTCTATGGCTACACCTTC. Its translation is CSVEDRVYGYTF. Filled out from reference TRBV29-1 and TRBJ1-2, the complete variable domain reads SAVISQKPSRDICQRGTSLTIQCQVDSQVTMMFWYRQQPGQSLTLIATANQGSEATYESGFVIDKFPISRPNLTFSTLTVSNMSPEDSSIYLCSVEDRVYGYTFGSGTRLTVV.

This chain links TRBV7-6 with TRBJ2-7; no clear D. The CDR3 runs to 13 residues. Trimming pared 5 bases from V and 0 bases from J, leaving 8 bases between. Germline CDR1 reads SGHVS; CDR2 reads FNYEAQ. The DNA of the CDR3 is TGTGCCAGCAGCCACAGTAGCTCCTACGAGCAGTACTTC. It is translated as CASSHSSSYEQYF.

V gene TRBV5-8 combines with J gene TRBJ2-2; no clear D gene. Germline V gene sequence: CDR1 SGHTS, CDR2 YDEGEE. V shed 4 bases and J shed 4 bases, with 8 bases lying between them. The CDR3 extends over 13 amino acids. CDR3 sequence (DNA): TGTGCCAGCAGCCGACTGGCCACCGGGGAGCTGTTTTTT. Its protein product is CASSRLATGELFF.

The chain carries TRBV5-1 and TRBJ1-1; D gene uncertain. The germline gives CDR1 SGHRS, CDR2 YFSETQ. Trimming took off 0 bases at V and 3 bases at J, with 15 bases between the two ends. This CDR3 has 16 residues. CDR3: CASSLAGRAGDTEAFF. DNA for the CDR3: TGCGCCAGCAGCTTGGCCGGGAGGGCGGGAGACACTGAAGCTTTCTTT. Drawing the rest from reference TRBV5-1 and TRBJ1-1, the complete variable domain is KAGVTQTPRYLIKTRGQQVTLSCSPISGHRSVSWYQQTPGQGLQFLFEYFSETQRNKGNFPGRFSGRQFSNSRSEMNVSTLELGDSALYLCASSLAGRAGDTEAFFGQGTRLTVV.

The chain recombines TRBV23-1 with TRBJ2-1; 8 bases align to TRBD2. TRBV23-1 is an ORF; its function is uncertain. J was trimmed by 7 bases and V by 8 bases; bases with no gene match: 13. This CDR3 region has 15 residues. CDR3 in DNA: TGCGCCAGCCCCCCGGGGGGGCTGAATAGGAATGAGCAGTTCTTC. Encoded protein: CASPPGGLNRNEQFF.

This clone was seen only a few times. A read error may produce the germline difference seen at one junction end. The V call is TRBV2, the J call TRBJ1-2; 7 positions match TRBD1. This CDR3 has 13 amino acids. The germline V gene has CDR1 SNHLY and CDR2 FYNNEI. CDR3 in amino acids: CASSGAGTANAVF. The CDR3 region has the DNA TGTGCCAGCAGTGGGGCGGGGACAGCGAATGCAGTCTTC.

The chain combines TRBV9 with TRBJ2-7; 7 bases are a match to TRBD1. The CDR3 runs to 13 residues. Trimming at V came to 4 bases and at J to 6 bases, leaving 7 bases not matched to a gene. Germline assignment: CDR1 SGDLS and CDR2 YYNGEE. The CDR3 sequence is CASSPGTEGEQYF. The CDR3 DNA sequence: TGTGCCAGCAGCCCCGGGACAGAGGGCGAGCAGTACTTC.

This chain joins TRBV7-2 and TRBJ2-7; TRBD2 aligns across 7 bases. This CDR3 is 13 amino acids long. CDR1 SGHTA and CDR2 FQGNSA come from the germline V gene. Trimming at V came to 5 bases and at J to 6 bases, leaving 7 bases not matched to a gene. The CDR3 protein is CASSPQRGSEQYF. The CDR3 nucleotides are TGTGCCAGCAGCCCCCAGCGGGGTAGCGAGCAGTACTTC.

A few counts support this clone. CDR3 nucleotide sequence: TGTGCCAGCAGTCGTAGACAGGGGGGAGCTTTCTTT. Translating gives CASSRRQGGAFF. The chain employs TRBV6-6 and TRBJ1-1; 9 positions match TRBD1. Germline assignment: CDR1 MNHNY and CDR2 SVGAGI (reference sequence). This CDR3 comprises 12 residues. V gave up 5 bases and J gave up 10 bases; unmatched junction bases: 5.

The rearrangement joins TRBV7-2 to TRBJ2-5, with D possibly being TRBD1 (6 bases). CDR3 length equals 17 residues. Trimming left V 0 bases short and J 4 bases short, with 18 bases between. Germline V CDR1 and CDR2: SGHTA, FQGNSA. CDR3 nucleotides: TGTGCCAGCAGCTTAGCCCAACAGGGTTTACGTCGAGAGACCCAGTACTTC. Translating gives CASSLAQQGLRRETQYF.

The chain couples TRBV5-1 to TRBJ2-5, with TRBD1 as a possible D gene (6 bases). The CDR3 sequence is 15 residues long. V was pared by 7 bases and J by 5 bases, with 21 bases between. Germline CDR1 SGHRS, CDR2 YFSETQ. CDR3 protein: CASRTGPQGFETQYF. The CDR3 DNA follows: TGCGCCAGCCGGACGGGACCACAGGGTTTTGAGACCCAGTACTTC.

V gene TRBV11-3 combines with J gene TRBJ2-3; D not certain. The germline CDR1 and CDR2 sequences are SGHNT and YENEEA. The CDR3 totals 11 residues. Trimming left V 1 base short and J 5 bases short, with 1 base between. In DNA form, the CDR3 reads TGTGCCAGCAGCTTAGGAGATACGCAGTATTTT. This translates into CASSLGDTQYF.

The rearrangement uses TRBV7-8 and TRBJ2-5; tentatively, D is TRBD1 or TRBD2 (5 bases each). CDR1 is SGHVS and CDR2 is FQNEAQ in the germline V gene. CDR3 length: 15 residues. The V end lost 5 bases, the J end lost 2 bases, and 15 bases lay between the germline ends. The chain's CDR3 is CASSPRSGAQETQYF. Here the CDR3 DNA reads TGTGCCAGCAGCCCGAGATCCGGGGCTCAAGAGACCCAGTACTTC.